The 4 T cell receptor beta chains reported below all come from one sample, sequenced in a study of blood T cell repertoires in COVID-19. This table comes from immunoSEQ multiplex PCR, and its TCRdb copy is limited to in-frame clones, with some not included. Among roughly 320,000 clones listed, approximately 90% were seen once. The sample consisted of PBMCs or T cells enriched from blood (not recorded which). These receptors were obtained from a woman aged 25 to 45 who had been exposed to COVID-19.

To note about this clone: This sample also contains other DNA sequences that code for the same CDR3. J is TRBJ2-3 and V is TRBV19; D remains unclear. Germline CDR1 LNHDA, CDR2 SQIVND (reference sequence). V lost 5 bases, J lost 4 bases, and 4 bases lay in between. This CDR3 spans 11 amino acids. The CDR3 loop reads CASSAADTQYF. The CDR3, as DNA: TGTGCCAGTAGTGCGGCAGATACGCAGTATTTT.

V and J are TRBV10-3 and TRBJ1-5, with D perhaps matching TRBD1 (6 bases). V shed 5 bases and J shed 5 bases, with 16 bases lying between them. Germline V gives CDR1 ENHRY, CDR2 SYGVKD. The CDR3 is made up of 15 amino acids. The CDR3 nucleotides are TGTGCCATCAGTACCGGACAGCCAGGGGATCAGCCCCAGCATTTT. Protein product: CAISTGQPGDQPQHF.

This chain joins TRBV7-9 and TRBJ2-1; TRBD2 aligns across 15 bases. CDR1 is SEHNR, CDR2 FQNEAQ, per germline (reference sequence). Germline trimming cut 3 bases from V and 9 bases from J; bases unmatched to any gene: 3. The length of the CDR3 is 15 residues. CDR3: CASSLPGLAGGEQFF. In nucleotides, the CDR3 is TGTGCCAGCAGCTTGCCGGGACTAGCGGGGGGTGAGCAGTTCTTC.

The chain has TRBV3-1 (or the pseudogene TRBV3-2) and TRBJ2-3; 10 bases align to TRBD2. V shed 5 bases and J 6 bases; nucleotides not matched to a gene: 5. CDR1 is LGHDT, CDR2 YNNKEL, per germline (reference sequence). CDR3 length: 14 amino acids. Here the CDR3 reads CASSSGGASDTQYF. DNA for the CDR3: TGTGCCAGCAGCAGCGGGGGGGCGAGTGATACGCAGTATTTT.